The 7 T cell receptor beta chains below come from one sample, sequenced in a study of shared T cell receptors in the human thymus. Assay used: immunoSEQ multiplex PCR; TCRdb lists only in-frame clones, some missing. The sample shows 720,000 or so clones, roughly 85% of them seen only once. These data are also associated with another study on human thymus T cells.

The sequencing sample was made of thymocytes. These receptors came from a girl under three years old with a congenital heart defect.

J is TRBJ1-2 and V is TRBV4-3; tentative D call: TRBD1 (5 bases). V lost 0 bases and J lost 2, with 16 bases in between. Germline lookup yields CDR1 LGHNA and CDR2 YSLEER. This CDR3 comprises 17 residues. Here the CDR3 reads CASSQDWRGFQNYGYTF. The CDR3 region has the DNA TGCGCCAGCAGCCAAGATTGGAGGGGATTTCAGAACTATGGCTACACCTTC.

The chain uses TRBV7-6 and TRBJ1-2, with D possibly being TRBD1 (6 bases). The V end was cut by 4 bases, the J end by 3 bases, with 18 bases between. The germline V gene encodes CDR1 SGHVS and CDR2 FNYEAQ. There are 16 residues in the CDR3. The CDR3 DNA sequence: TGTGCCAGCAGCTCCGCCGACAGGTTATGGCACTATGGCTACACCTTC. This encodes CASSSADRLWHYGYTF.

This chain joins TRBV29-1 and TRBJ2-6; perhaps TRBD1 as D (6 bases). CDR1 and CDR2 from the germline V gene are SQVTM and ANQGSEA. The CDR3 is 14 residues long. Deletions cut 1 base from V and 3 bases from J, with 7 bases between. The CDR3 DNA reads as TGCAGCGTTGAAGGGACAGATGGGGCCAACGTCCTGACTTTC. Amino acid sequence: CSVEGTDGANVLTF.

V and J are TRBV5-1 and TRBJ2-5; 10 nucleotides agree with TRBD2. Germline V gives CDR1 SGHRS, CDR2 YFSETQ. This CDR3 contains 16 residues. V lost 4 bases and J lost 1; bases outside the gene matches: 7. The CDR3 region has the DNA TGCGCCAGCAGCACTCTAGCGGGGGCCCTCCAAGAGACCCAGTACTTC. Translation: CASSTLAGALQETQYF.

J is TRBJ2-2 and V is TRBV27, with 12 bases that match TRBD2. V lost 5 bases and J lost 0; bases outside the gene matches: 13. The CDR3 runs 20 residues. Germline lookup yields CDR1 MNHEY and CDR2 SMNVEV (reference sequence). The CDR3 is CASSPFRLTSGGANTGELFF. The DNA for the CDR3 is TGTGCCAGCAGTCCCTTTCGACTGACTAGCGGGGGTGCGAACACCGGGGAGCTGTTTTTT.

The chain combines TRBV13 with TRBJ1-1; D is undetermined. Looked up from germline, CDR1 is PRHDT and CDR2 is FYEKMQ (reference sequence). The CDR3 runs to 15 residues. Trimming stripped 3 bases from V and 0 bases from J, with 11 bases between. The CDR3 DNA reads TGTGCCAGCAGCTTTTCTGGGCCGATGAACACTGAAGCTTTCTTT. It yields the protein CASSFSGPMNTEAFF.

The rearrangement links TRBV6-6 to TRBJ1-1; D gene uncertain. Germline CDR1 reads MNHNY; CDR2 reads SVGAGI (reference sequence). This CDR3 has 12 residues. The CDR3 sequence is CATSMEHTEAFF. CDR3 nucleotides: TGTGCAACCAGCATGGAGCACACTGAAGCTTTCTTT.